These 15 T cell receptor beta chains were sequenced from one sample in a study of blood T cell repertoires in COVID-19. Using immunoSEQ multiplex PCR, the repertoire was profiled, and TCRdb retains in-frame clones only, with some absent. The table records some 200,000 clones, about 86% of them present only once. Sequenced: PBMCs or T cells enriched from blood (not recorded which). Receptor source: a woman aged 40 to 50 with acute COVID-19.

This chain joins TRBV7-2 and TRBJ2-7, with 16 nucleotides matching TRBD2. Germline CDR1 reads SGHTA; CDR2 reads FQGNSA. The V gene end was trimmed by 4 bases and the J gene end by 4 bases; junction bases not matched to a gene: 10. The CDR3 consists of 18 residues. CDR3 residues: CASSSRAGTSGRAYEQYF. In DNA form, the CDR3 reads TGTGCCAGCAGCTCCCGCGCCGGGACTAGCGGGAGGGCGTACGAGCAGTACTTC.

This chain uses TRBV6-4 with TRBJ2-5; 10 nucleotides agree with TRBD2. The CDR3 length is 16 residues. Germline values: CDR1 MRHNA, CDR2 SNTAGT. The V gene end was trimmed by 10 bases and the J gene end by 5 bases; junction bases not matched to a gene: 16. CDR3 DNA sequence: TGTGCCACCTCCCGGTGGCTAGCGGGAGAGCGGGAGACCCAGTACTTC. Protein sequence: CATSRWLAGERETQYF.

The chain combines TRBV7-9 with TRBJ1-2, with TRBD1 matching over 10 bases. This CDR3 region has 18 residues. The germline gives CDR1 SEHNR, CDR2 FQNEAQ (reference sequence). Trimming took 5 bases from V and 4 from J; bases not matched to a gene: 16. The CDR3 loop is CASSNSGKTGGVGYGYTF. The CDR3 DNA sequence: TGTGCCAGCAGCAACTCCGGAAAGACAGGGGGCGTGGGCTATGGCTACACCTTC.

The chain links TRBV5-1 to TRBJ1-1; 10 bases align to TRBD1. The CDR3 has 14 residues. Germline loops: CDR1 SGHRS, CDR2 YFSETQ. J was trimmed by 5 bases and V by 4 bases; bases with no gene match: 5. The CDR3 nucleotides read TGCGCCAGCAGCGAGGGACAGGGGAAAACTGAAGCTTTCTTT. Translating it yields CASSEGQGKTEAFF.

V usage is TRBV19 and J usage is TRBJ2-3; 7 bases align to TRBD1. Germline CDR1 LNHDA, CDR2 SQIVND (reference sequence). This CDR3 has 15 residues. Trimming removed 3 bases from V and 1 base from J; junction bases left unmatched: 4. The CDR3 region has the DNA TGTGCCAGTAGTATGGGACAGCTTGGCACAGATACGCAGTATTTT. Protein sequence: CASSMGQLGTDTQYF.

This clone was detected once. The chain employs TRBV7-9 and TRBJ1-2, with no clear D. Trimming cost V 1 base and J 7 bases, with 10 bases left between them. The CDR3 is 13 amino acids. Germline V gene sequence: CDR1 SEHNR, CDR2 FQNEAQ (reference sequence). The CDR3 nucleotides are TGTGCCAGCAGCTTAGGGTTGGAGTCTGGCTACACCTTC. Its protein is CASSLGLESGYTF.

To note about this clone: Other DNA sequences in this sample translate to the same CDR3. The chain has TRBV5-1 and TRBJ2-3, with a possible D match to TRBD2 (6 bases). Germline loops: CDR1 SGHRS, CDR2 YFSETQ. This CDR3 spans 16 amino acids. Trimming left V 1 base short and J 3 bases short, with 15 bases between. As DNA, the CDR3 is TGCGCCAGCAGCTTGTTCGGGCGGGGATCGACAGATACGCAGTATTTT. This sequence encodes CASSLFGRGSTDTQYF.

The CDR3 loop reads CASSQDRGGEGQISNTEAFF. CDR3 sequence (DNA): TGCGCCAGCAGCCAAGATAGGGGTGGGGAGGGCCAAATCTCAAACACTGAAGCTTTCTTT. The J gene is TRBJ1-1, the V gene TRBV4-3, with D possibly TRBD1 on 5 matching bases. The CDR3 runs to 20 residues. CDR1 is LGHNA and CDR2 is YSLEER in the germline V gene. Deletions cut 0 bases from V and 2 bases from J, with 25 bases between.

The chain links TRBV20-1 to TRBJ2-3; 10 bases map to TRBD2. J gave up 1 base and V 3 bases, and 4 bases lay outside the gene matches. Germline V gene sequence: CDR1 DFQATT, CDR2 SNEGSKA (reference sequence). This CDR3 is 15 amino acids long. The CDR3, as DNA: TGCAGTGCTAGTGCAGGGACTAGCGGCACAGATACGCAGTATTTT. It yields the protein CSASAGTSGTDTQYF.

The rearrangement uses TRBV3-1 (or the pseudogene TRBV3-2) and TRBJ1-2; D call uncertain. The V gene lost 2 bases and the J gene lost 2 bases, with 6 bases spanning the gap. The CDR3 runs to 13 residues. Germline CDR1 and CDR2: LGHDT and YNNKEL (reference sequence). The CDR3 is CASSQRENYGYTF. CDR3 DNA sequence: TGTGCCAGCAGCCAACGGGAGAACTATGGCTACACCTTC.

The chain joins TRBV10-3 to TRBJ2-1; 9 bases match TRBD1. Germline trimming cut 4 bases from V and 9 bases from J; bases unmatched to any gene: 10. This CDR3 region has 15 residues. Germline lookup yields CDR1 ENHRY and CDR2 SYGVKD. CDR3 sequence (DNA): TGTGCCATCAGTGCTATACAGGGGGCTGTTACTGAGCAGTTCTTC. It yields the protein CAISAIQGAVTEQFF.

The rearrangement uses TRBV6-2 or TRBV6-3 and TRBJ1-1; 9 bases map to TRBD1. Trimming cost V 4 bases and J 3 bases; bases outside gene matches: 3. The CDR3 covers 14 residues. Germline CDR1 and CDR2: MNHEY and SVGEGT. CDR3 protein: CASSWTGAYTEAFF. The CDR3 region has the DNA TGTGCCAGCAGTTGGACAGGGGCATACACTGAAGCTTTCTTT.

The chain uses TRBV4-1 and TRBJ2-7; D is possibly TRBD1 (7 bases). The ends were cut back, 1 base at V and 3 bases at J, with 19 bases in the middle. Germline V gene data show CDR1 as MGHRA and CDR2 as YSYEKL. This CDR3 region has 17 residues. CDR3 in amino acids: CASSQVQSPRGDYEQYF. CDR3 DNA: TGCGCCAGCAGCCAAGTCCAAAGCCCCAGGGGGGACTACGAGCAGTACTTC.

This clone was counted a single time. The chain links TRBV19 to TRBJ1-5, with D unclear. V was shortened by 4 bases and J by 9 bases, with 19 bases between the two germline ends. Germline CDR1 is LNHDA and CDR2 is SQIVND (reference sequence). The CDR3 extends over 15 amino acids. The CDR3 nucleotides are TGTGCCAGTAGTAGCTATACAGCGGGATGGCGGCCCCAGCATTTT. It yields the protein CASSSYTAGWRPQHF. The variable domain in full, completed from reference TRBV19 and TRBJ1-5, reads DGGITQSPKYLFRKEGQNVTLSCEQNLNHDAMYWYRQDPGQGLRLIYYSQIVNDFQKGDIAEGYSVSREKKESFPLTVTSAQKNPTAFYLCASSSYTAGWRPQHFGDGTRLSIL.

CDR3 DNA: TGCGCCAGCAGCCGCCAAAGGCCTAGCGGGGCGGCCACAGATACGCAGTATTTT. Its translation is CASSRQRPSGAATDTQYF. The rearrangement uses TRBV4-3 and TRBJ2-3; 9 nucleotides agree with TRBD2. V dropped 4 bases and J dropped 2; count of bases not matched to a gene: 13. Per the germline V gene, CDR1 is LGHNA and CDR2 is YSLEER. The CDR3 is made up of 18 amino acids.